What follows are 30 T cell receptor beta chains derived from one specimen sequenced in a study of CD8+CD57+ T cells in acquired aplastic anemia. The template used for profiling TCR beta VDJ and CDR3 was genomic DNA. Via MiXCR, TCRdb re-called the reads, giving one row per CDR3 protein. There are just over 150,000 distinct CDR3 sequences in the sample; 40% to 50% occur only once, and more than 30% lies in the top ten. CD8+CD57+ cell expansion, shown by flow cytometry, had occurred in the patients selected for sequencing. Sample: sorted CD4+, CD8+, or CD8+CD57+ T cells (not recorded which) from PBMCs. The source is a human donor with aplastic anemia.

This CDR3 is CASSSNLAGVSEQFF. Here the CDR3 DNA reads TGCGCCAGCAGTAGTAACCTAGCGGGAGTGAGCGAGCAGTTCTTC. The gene calls are TRBV10-2 and TRBJ2-1, with 10 bases that match TRBD2. In germline, CDR1 is WSHSY, CDR2 SAAADI. The ends lost 5 bases at V and 10 bases at J; junction bases unmatched: 11. The CDR3 covers 15 residues.

The chain joins TRBV24-1 to TRBJ2-3; D is undetermined. The CDR3 contains 14 residues. The ends were cut back, 3 bases at V and 2 bases at J, with 8 bases in the middle. The germline V gene has CDR1 KGHDR and CDR2 SFDVKD. CDR3 sequence (DNA): TGTGCCACCAGTGATCTGGTTACCACAGATACGCAGTATTTT. This gives the protein CATSDLVTTDTQYF.

A remark on this clonotype: This may be a read error: a much more frequent sequence differs by one nucleotide. V is TRBV5-6 and J is TRBJ1-2, with 10 positions matching TRBD1. CDR1 is SGHDT, CDR2 YYEEEE, per germline. This CDR3 region has 17 residues. Written as DNA, the CDR3 is TGTACCAGCACGCACGGGTGGTCGGGACAGGGGAACTATGGCTACACCTTC. It translates to CTSTHGWSGQGNYGYTF.

This clonotype has more than one count but fewer than ten. The genes are TRBV2 and TRBJ2-5; the D is unclear. V was shortened by 6 bases and J by 2 bases, with 7 bases between the two germline ends. Germline V CDR1 and CDR2: SNHLY, FYNNEI. The CDR3 is 12 residues long. CDR3 in amino acids: CASSGSQETQYF. CDR3 sequence (DNA): TGTGCCAGCAGCGGCTCTCAAGAGACCCAGTACTTC.

This rearrangement joins TRBV4-2 to TRBJ2-7; weak D call: TRBD1 (6 bases). CDR1 is LGHNA, CDR2 YNFKEQ, per germline. The CDR3 totals 16 residues. V dropped 4 bases and J dropped 0 bases, with 16 bases sitting between them. CDR3 residues: CASSLTDRTSSYEQYF. The CDR3 DNA reads TGTGCCAGCAGCCTTACCGACAGGACGAGCTCCTACGAGCAGTACTTC.

This chain uses TRBV19 with TRBJ2-3, with D perhaps TRBD1 (5 bases). The CDR3 has 13 residues. Germline values: CDR1 LNHDA, CDR2 SQIVND (reference sequence). The V end was cut by 4 bases, the J end by 2 bases, with 7 bases between. In DNA form, the CDR3 reads TGTGCCAGTAGTACACAGGACACAGATACGCAGTATTTT. Translation gives CASSTQDTDTQYF.

The chain recombines TRBV19 with TRBJ1-6; maybe TRBD1 (5 bases). V was cut by 5 bases and J by 10 bases, with 18 bases left in between. The CDR3 contains 15 residues. CDR1 is LNHDA and CDR2 is SQIVND in the germline V gene (reference sequence). CDR3 DNA sequence: TGTGCCAGTAGTGATCGACAGTTAGAGGTCTCACCCCTCCACTTT. Amino acids: CASSDRQLEVSPLHF. Supplemented by reference TRBV19 and TRBJ1-6, the full variable domain reads DGGITQSPKYLFRKEGQNVTLSCEQNLNHDAMYWYRQDPGQGLRLIYYSQIVNDFQKGDIAEGYSVSREKKESFPLTVTSAQKNPTAFYLCASSDRQLEVSPLHFGNGTRLTVT.

The chain is built from TRBV20-1 and TRBJ2-1; D remains ambiguous. This CDR3 has 13 amino acids. CDR1 and CDR2 from the germline V gene are DFQATT and SNEGSKA (reference sequence). Trimming left V 6 bases short and J 2 bases short, with 11 bases between. As DNA, the CDR3 is TGCAGTGCGGATGACGCAGCCTACAATGAGCAGTTCTTC. As protein: CSADDAAYNEQFF.

There are many counts of this clonotype. V gene TRBV9 combines with J gene TRBJ2-3; TRBD1 agrees at 9 bases. Germline V gene lookup returns CDR1 SGDLS and CDR2 YYNGEE. J was trimmed by 3 bases and V by 7 bases; bases with no gene match: 6. There are 14 residues in the CDR3. CDR3 region: CASSPGTGTDTQYF. Here the CDR3 DNA reads TGTGCCAGCTCCCCCGGGACAGGGACAGATACGCAGTATTTT.

The V and J genes are TRBV10-3 and TRBJ2-3; 13 bases fit TRBD2. CDR1 is ENHRY and CDR2 is SYGVKD in the germline V gene. The V and J ends lost 2 bases and 5 bases, in that order; junction bases with no gene match: 4. The CDR3 consists of 16 residues. The DNA of the CDR3 is TGTGCCATCAGTGAGACTAGCGGGGGGGTGGGAGATACGCAGTATTTT. As protein: CAISETSGGVGDTQYF.

The genes are TRBV2 and TRBJ1-4; no firm D call. The germline V gene has CDR1 SNHLY and CDR2 FYNNEI. V was shortened by 4 bases and J by 4 bases, with 7 bases between the two germline ends. The CDR3 covers 13 residues. The CDR3 region is CASSAQINEKLFF. The CDR3 bases are TGTGCCAGCAGTGCACAGATTAATGAAAAACTGTTTTTT.

This clonotype has more than one count but fewer than ten. A read error may be the cause here, since a much bigger clone is one base away. This chain connects TRBV7-6 to TRBJ2-2; 13 nucleotides line up with TRBD2. V lost 5 bases and J lost 5; bases outside the gene matches: 8. This CDR3 contains 17 residues. Germline V gene lookup returns CDR1 SGHVS and CDR2 FNYEAQ. This CDR3 reads CASSPGLAGAKTGELFF. In DNA, the CDR3 is TGTGCCAGCAGCCCTGGACTAGCGGGAGCTAAAACCGGGGAGCTGTTTTTT.

Many counts were recorded for this clonotype. The CDR3 loop reads CASSILGDSSTYGYTF. The CDR3 nucleotides read TGTGCCAGTAGTATTTTGGGGGACAGCTCTACCTATGGCTACACCTTC. The V and J genes are TRBV19 and TRBJ1-2; TRBD1 matches 7 bases. Losses at the gene ends were 3 bases for V and 4 bases for J; bases not matched to a gene: 11. Germline V CDR1 and CDR2: LNHDA, SQIVND (reference sequence). The CDR3 consists of 16 residues.

The chain uses TRBV9 and TRBJ2-5; perhaps TRBD2 as D (6 bases). The V and J ends lost 1 base and 5 bases respectively, with 15 bases between them. CDR1 and CDR2 from the germline V gene are SGDLS and YYNGEE. The CDR3 covers 15 residues. CDR3 region: CASSVKGLGGETQYF. In nucleotides, the CDR3 is TGTGCCAGCAGCGTAAAGGGCCTTGGAGGGGAGACCCAGTACTTC.

This chain connects TRBV27 to TRBJ2-3; TRBD2 agrees at 14 bases. The CDR3 is made up of 16 amino acids. V lost 4 bases to trimming and J lost 1 base; unmatched junction nucleotides: 1. Germline loops: CDR1 MNHEY, CDR2 SMNVEV (reference sequence). For the CDR3, the DNA is TGTGCCAGCAGTTGGGGACTAGCGGGAGGCACAGATACGCAGTATTTT. Protein: CASSWGLAGGTDTQYF.

This chain connects TRBV20-1 to TRBJ2-5, with a possible D match to TRBD2 (7 bases). CDR3 length: 13 residues. The ends were cut back, 5 bases at V and 2 bases at J, with 12 bases in the middle. Germline V gene lookup returns CDR1 DFQATT and CDR2 SNEGSKA (reference sequence). CDR3 in amino acids: CSAAGARQETQYF. CDR3 in DNA: TGCAGTGCTGCGGGGGCCCGACAAGAGACCCAGTACTTC.

Concerning this clonotype itself: A much larger clonotype is one base distant, so this may be a read error. V usage is TRBV27 and J usage is TRBJ2-5, with D tentatively TRBD1 (5 bases). The CDR3 is made up of 12 amino acids. Germline V CDR1 and CDR2: MNHEY, SMNVEV (reference sequence). Written as DNA, the CDR3 is TGTGCCGGCAGTTTGGCAGGGGAGACCCAGTACTTC. It specifies CAGSLAGETQYF.

This clonotype has at least ten counts. This rearrangement joins TRBV19 to TRBJ2-7; 11 bases fit TRBD2. Germline values: CDR1 LNHDA, CDR2 SQIVND (reference sequence). V lost 0 bases and J lost 6; bases outside the gene matches: 13. This CDR3 is built from 18 residues. Written as DNA, the CDR3 is TGTGCCAGTAGTATAGAACTTCCGTTAACTAGCGGGAGCAGCGAGCAGTACTTC. Encoded protein: CASSIELPLTSGSSEQYF.

The genes are TRBV5-6 and TRBJ2-7; tentatively, D is TRBD2 (6 bases). This CDR3 has 14 residues. V was clipped by 4 bases and J by 9 bases, with 20 bases between them. The V gene's germline CDR1 is SGHDT and CDR2 YYEEEE. DNA for the CDR3: TGTGCCAGCAGCCCCGGACGGATCCTGCGGGGGCAGTACTTC. Its translation: CASSPGRILRGQYF.

This clonotype was seen repeatedly, ten times or more. The chain employs TRBV20-1 and TRBJ2-7; 11 bases are a match to TRBD2. V shed 6 bases and J 4 bases; nucleotides not matched to a gene: 8. Germline CDR1 reads DFQATT; CDR2 reads SNEGSKA (reference sequence). This CDR3 comprises 14 residues. CDR3 sequence: CSAKAPSGRYEQYF. CDR3 coding DNA: TGCAGTGCAAAAGCCCCTAGCGGGAGGTACGAGCAGTACTTC.

This clonotype was observed many times. The chain uses TRBV19 and TRBJ1-2, with 7 bases that match TRBD1. The CDR3 length is 12 residues. V lost 5 bases to trimming and J lost 5 bases; unmatched junction nucleotides: 2. Looked up from germline, CDR1 is LNHDA and CDR2 is SQIVND (reference sequence). The CDR3 loop is CASSLQGYGYTF. The CDR3 region has the DNA TGTGCCAGTAGTCTACAGGGGTATGGCTACACCTTC.

A note on this clonotype: The CDR3 does not end in the conserved phenylalanine or tryptophan, so this is likely a read error. The rearrangement uses TRBV10-3 and TRBJ1-1; D not certain. The V end was cut by 4 bases, the J end by 6 bases, with 12 bases between. Germline CDR1 ENHRY, CDR2 SYGVKD. The CDR3 totals 13 residues. CDR3 bases: TGTGCCATCAGTGGCCAAAGCGTCGCTGAAGCTTTCCTT. Protein product: CAISGQSVAEAFL.

This clonotype has a count of ten or more. This chain links TRBV4-3 with TRBJ1-1, with D hard to call. The CDR3 covers 14 residues. V dropped 0 bases and J dropped 3 bases, with 8 bases sitting between them. CDR1 is LGHNA and CDR2 is YSLEER in the germline V gene. CDR3 sequence: CASSQDPGYTEAFF. For the CDR3, the DNA is TGCGCCAGCAGCCAAGATCCGGGATACACTGAAGCTTTCTTT.

This clonotype was observed at least ten times. The chain employs TRBV7-9 and TRBJ2-7; 9 nucleotides align to TRBD2. The CDR3 extends over 13 amino acids. The germline V gene encodes CDR1 SEHNR and CDR2 FQNEAQ (reference sequence). Trimming removed 6 bases from V and 2 bases from J; junction bases left unmatched: 2. DNA for the CDR3: TGTGCCAGCAGAAGCGGGAGGACCTACGAGCAGTACTTC. Residues: CASRSGRTYEQYF.

This clonotype was counted at least ten times. The V gene is TRBV10-3, the J gene TRBJ2-3; 9 positions match TRBD2. After removal of 10 bases from V and 4 bases from J, the junction contained 18 bases not matched to a gene. This CDR3 comprises 17 residues. CDR1 and CDR2 (germline): ENHRY, SYGVKD. Here the CDR3 reads CATRGGGGGRASDTQYF. The CDR3 DNA reads as TGTGCCACGAGGGGCGGTGGGGGCGGGAGGGCCTCAGATACGCAGTATTTT.

Regarding this clonotype: Possible read error: a much larger clone is one base away. The genes are TRBV6-5 and TRBJ2-1; D gene unclear. Trimming removed 2 bases at V and 7 bases at J, with 12 bases between. The CDR3 consists of 14 residues. Germline CDR1 MNHEY, CDR2 SVGAGI. The CDR3 is CASSYPPVSNEQFF. The CDR3 bases are TGTGCCAGCAGTTACCCACCAGTGAGTAATGAGCAGTTCTTC.

This clonotype was counted ten times or more. The chain joins TRBV12-3 or TRBV12-4 to TRBJ1-2; D is undetermined. The CDR3 totals 13 residues. V dropped 3 bases and J dropped 0 bases, with 5 bases sitting between them. CDR3 sequence (DNA): TGTGCCAGCAGTTTTACTACTAACTATGGCTACACCTTC. This translates into CASSFTTNYGYTF.

The chain recombines TRBV2 with TRBJ1-2; D gene uncertain. Trimming removed 4 bases at V and 7 bases at J, with 16 bases between. The CDR3 length is 14 residues. The germline V gene encodes CDR1 SNHLY and CDR2 FYNNEI. The CDR3: CASSARVLRPGYTF. The CDR3 region has the DNA TGTGCCAGCAGTGCTAGGGTTTTGAGGCCTGGCTACACCTTC.

The chain recombines TRBV30 with TRBJ1-6; the D is unclear. Germline loops: CDR1 GTSNPN, CDR2 SVGIG (reference sequence). CDR3 length: 10 amino acids. V was pared by 4 bases and J by 11 bases, with 6 bases between. The CDR3 DNA is TGTGCCTGGATGCGCCCACCCCTCCACTTT. It translates to CAWMRPPLHF.

In its sample, this clonotype was seen once. DNA for the CDR3: TGTGCCAGTAGTATTCTTATGTCCTCTGGGGCCAACGTCCTGACTTTC. Translated, it gives CASSILMSSGANVLTF. This chain links TRBV19 with TRBJ2-6; D unclear. V lost 3 bases, J lost 0 bases, and 9 bases lay in between. The CDR3 is made up of 16 amino acids. The germline V gene encodes CDR1 LNHDA and CDR2 SQIVND (reference sequence).